Listed below are T cell receptor beta chains from one sample, sequenced in a study of blood T cell repertoires in COVID-19. Assay used: immunoSEQ multiplex PCR; TCRdb lists only in-frame clones, some missing. The sample consists of roughly 120,000 clones, 92% of them appearing once. Material: peripheral blood. All receptors derive from a man aged 45-65 years with COVID-19, enrolled during active disease. The CDR3 runs from the conserved cysteine through the conserved F or W. A D gene is named only where the DNA matches it firmly. The size field is filled for only some rows; it gives once, few, many or a size class.

abundance: .
d_gene: TRBD1
v_gene: TRBV19
j_gene: TRBJ1-1
CDR3aa: CASSIALQGLKSEAFF
CDR3nt: TGTGCCAGTAGTATTGCGCTACAGGGGCTGAAGTCTGAAGCTTTCTTT

abundance: .
d_gene: TRBD1
v_gene: TRBV19
j_gene: TRBJ2-3
CDR3aa: CASSPNRGPADTQYF
CDR3nt: TGTGCCAGTAGTCCCAACAGGGGGCCCGCAGATACGCAGTATTTT

abundance: .
d_gene: TRBD2
v_gene: TRBV27
j_gene: TRBJ2-1
CDR3aa: CAAGREGNEQFF
CDR3nt: TGTGCCGCGGGTCGGGAGGGCAATGAGCAGTTCTTC

abundance: .
d_gene: TRBD1
v_gene: TRBV7-2
j_gene: TRBJ2-2
CDR3aa: CASSNRGRNTGELFF
CDR3nt: TGTGCCAGCAGTAACAGGGGACGGAACACCGGGGAGCTGTTTTTT

abundance: .
d_gene: TRBD2
v_gene: TRBV7-9
j_gene: TRBJ2-3
CDR3aa: CASSFTWGLAIDTQYF
CDR3nt: TGTGCCAGCAGCTTCACCTGGGGACTAGCGATAGATACGCAGTATTTT

abundance: .
d_gene: .
v_gene: TRBV24-1
j_gene: TRBJ2-1
CDR3aa: CATSASGSYNEQFF
CDR3nt: TGTGCCACCAGTGCGAGCGGCTCCTACAATGAGCAGTTCTTC

abundance: .
d_gene: TRBD1
v_gene: TRBV30
j_gene: TRBJ1-1
CDR3aa: CAWRTTGGRDGDTEAFF
CDR3nt: TGTGCCTGGAGGACTACAGGGGGTAGGGACGGGGACACTGAAGCTTTCTTT

abundance: once
d_gene: .
v_gene: TRBV6-2/TRBV6-3
j_gene: TRBJ1-2
CDR3aa: CASSYKQGGGYTF
CDR3nt: TGTGCCAGCAGTTACAAACAGGGTGGCGGCTACACCTTC

abundance: .
d_gene: .
v_gene: TRBV6-1
j_gene: TRBJ1-1
CDR3aa: CASSERRGVTEAFF
CDR3nt: TGTGCCAGCAGTGAACGCAGGGGTGTGACTGAAGCTTTCTTT

abundance: once
d_gene: TRBD1
v_gene: TRBV7-2
j_gene: TRBJ1-1
CDR3aa: CASSSGQGGHRTEAFF
CDR3nt: TGTGCCAGCAGCTCCGGACAGGGAGGGCATAGGACTGAAGCTTTCTTT

abundance: .
d_gene: .
v_gene: TRBV28
j_gene: TRBJ2-7
CDR3aa: CASSSLERSSYEQYF
CDR3nt: TGTGCCAGCAGCTCACTAGAGAGGAGCTCCTACGAGCAGTACTTC